This entry concerns a single T cell receptor beta chain. These data come from a study of blood T cell repertoires in COVID-19. Study as a whole: Sample material is recorded as cDNA or gDNA derived from T cells, B-cell-depleted T cells, or PBMCs.

V dropped 4 bases and J dropped 5 bases, with 18 bases sitting between them. This CDR3 region has 15 residues. Germline assignment: CDR1 SGHRS and CDR2 YFSETQ. Study processing details: Reference gene primer amplification gave nucleated cell count estimates. Assay: immunoSEQ multiplex PCR; the TCRdb copy retains only in-frame clones and omits some. The V and J calls and clone size were taken over from that table, and D and trimming were inferred from the DNA. The top ten clones hold around 8% of a sample with around 120,000 clones, roughly nine tenths of them seen once. V is TRBV5-1 and J is TRBJ2-5, with no clear D. The specimen sequenced was peripheral blood. The sequence was collected from a man aged 70-80 years who had recovered from COVID-19. The CDR3 region has the DNA TGCGCCAGCAGCATCAGGCCCGGTCCAGATGAGACCCAGTACTTC. Translation: CASSIRPGPDETQYF.